The T cell receptor beta chain under discussion was sequenced for a study of OX40 agonist ivuxolimab in advanced cancers. Whole-study context: Patients got intravenous ivuxolimab at 0.01 to 10 mg/kg every 2 weeks.

V was trimmed by 8 bases and J by 1 base, leaving 9 bases between them. Germline V CDR1 and CDR2: MNHEY, SMNVEV (reference sequence). This CDR3 is 12 amino acids long. Measured with immunoSEQ multiplex PCR; TCRdb has only the in-frame clones, and not every one. The table includes about 58,000 clones, 91% detected once. The source is an adult with an advanced solid tumor such as melanoma, head and neck, liver or kidney cancer. This chain joins TRBV27 and TRBJ2-7; possibly TRBD1 or TRBD2 for D (5 bases each). Sequencing was performed on CD4+ or CD8+ T cells sorted from blood, taken in a trial of the OX40 agonist ivuxolimab. The chain's CDR3 is CASRGISYEQYF. CDR3 in DNA: TGTGCCAGCCGGGGCATTTCCTACGAGCAGTACTTC.